This TCR beta chain was recorded in a study of cytomegalovirus exposure and HLA in healthy donors. Study-wide findings and caveats: Later, an analysis found that common viral pathogens appeared to be linked with several of the most significant clusters. A missense variant in DCLRE1C was later tied to TCR beta V- and J-gene trimming. Previous analysis showed most TCR beta V segments were productive about 90% or about 30% of the time. According to reports, the classifier identified cytomegalovirus status with high specificity and sensitivity.

V dropped 7 bases and J dropped 0; count of bases not matched to a gene: 1. Per germline, CDR1 MNHEY and CDR2 SMNVEV (reference sequence). This CDR3 is 13 amino acids long. For this clone: Antigen unknown.

Primers included in the PCR were 60 Vbeta and 13 Jbeta primers. The table came from immunoSEQ multiplex PCR; TCRdb's copy has only in-frame clones and leaves some out. The data show fewer than 150,000 clones, roughly 73% seen once. This TCR was recovered from a human donor in good health. The V gene is TRBV27, the J gene TRBJ2-5, with 8 bases fitting TRBD2. Sequencing used PBMCs. CDR3 loop: CASTLADQETQYF. The CDR3, as DNA: TGTGCCAGCACACTAGCGGACCAAGAGACCCAGTACTTC.